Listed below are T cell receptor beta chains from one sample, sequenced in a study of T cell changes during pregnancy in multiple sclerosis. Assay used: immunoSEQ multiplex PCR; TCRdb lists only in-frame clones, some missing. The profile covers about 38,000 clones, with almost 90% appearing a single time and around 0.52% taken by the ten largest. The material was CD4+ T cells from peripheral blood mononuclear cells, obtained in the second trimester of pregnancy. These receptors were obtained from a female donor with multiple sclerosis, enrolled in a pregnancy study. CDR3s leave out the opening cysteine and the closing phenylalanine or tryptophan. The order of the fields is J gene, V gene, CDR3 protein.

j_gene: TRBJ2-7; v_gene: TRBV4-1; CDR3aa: ASSLSTGQTLYEQY
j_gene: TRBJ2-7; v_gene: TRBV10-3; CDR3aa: AIRSTSGGHYEQY
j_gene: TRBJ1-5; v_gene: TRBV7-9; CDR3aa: ASSSGTGGSGQPQH
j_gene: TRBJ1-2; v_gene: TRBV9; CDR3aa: ASTRAGGKGYT
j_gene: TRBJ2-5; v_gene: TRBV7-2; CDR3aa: ASSRTSAQETQY
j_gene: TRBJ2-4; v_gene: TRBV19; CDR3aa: ASSRGTSGGNIQY
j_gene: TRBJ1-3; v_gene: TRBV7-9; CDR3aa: ASSLGDLSGNTIY
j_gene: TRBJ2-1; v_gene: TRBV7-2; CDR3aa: ASSSTRAGLAGHNEQF
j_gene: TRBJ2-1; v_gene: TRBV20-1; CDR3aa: SADRVDEQF
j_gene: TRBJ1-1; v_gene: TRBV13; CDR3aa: ASSLRTVEAF
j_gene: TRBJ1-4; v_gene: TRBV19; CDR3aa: ASSDRVRSRSNEKLF
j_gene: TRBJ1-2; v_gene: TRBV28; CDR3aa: ASSGKADRVDGYT
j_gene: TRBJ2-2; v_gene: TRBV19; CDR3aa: ASSIWGGRSNTGELF
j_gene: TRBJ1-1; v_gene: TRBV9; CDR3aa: ASSVGDRFTEAF
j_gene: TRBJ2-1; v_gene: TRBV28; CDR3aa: ASIGNEQF
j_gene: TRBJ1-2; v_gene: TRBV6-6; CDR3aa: ASSLQGNYGYT
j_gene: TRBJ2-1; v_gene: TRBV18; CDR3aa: ASSPRPRQFNNEQF
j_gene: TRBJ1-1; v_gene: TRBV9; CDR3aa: ASSVGGLGEAF
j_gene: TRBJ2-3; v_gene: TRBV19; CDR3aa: ASSPGLAGETDTQY
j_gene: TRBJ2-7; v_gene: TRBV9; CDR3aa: ASSVGGGAATHEQY
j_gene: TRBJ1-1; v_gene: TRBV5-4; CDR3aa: ASSLELQGYTEAF
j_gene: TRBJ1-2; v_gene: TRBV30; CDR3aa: AWSVRAGDGYT
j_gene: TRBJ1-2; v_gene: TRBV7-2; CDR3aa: ASSLDPPANYGYT
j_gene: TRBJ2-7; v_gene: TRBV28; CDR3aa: ASSFTGTGEGYEQY
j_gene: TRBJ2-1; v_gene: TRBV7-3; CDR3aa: ASSSTSAAYNEQF
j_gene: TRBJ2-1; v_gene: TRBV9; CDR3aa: ASSGSGGNYNEQF
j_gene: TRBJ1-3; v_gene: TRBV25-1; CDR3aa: ASSGGVDTGNTIY
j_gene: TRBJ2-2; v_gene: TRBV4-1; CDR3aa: ASSQPGTSNTGELF
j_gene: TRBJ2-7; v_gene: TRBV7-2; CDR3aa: ASSLEGTSGSKEQY
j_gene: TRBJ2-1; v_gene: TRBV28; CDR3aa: ATGGFLNSGYNEQF
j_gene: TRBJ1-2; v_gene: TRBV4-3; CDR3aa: ASSHTDGYGYT
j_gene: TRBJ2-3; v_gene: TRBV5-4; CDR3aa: ASSLEQHRDTQY
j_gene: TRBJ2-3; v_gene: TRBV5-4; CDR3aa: ASSLDYNTQY
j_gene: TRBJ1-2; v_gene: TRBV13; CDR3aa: ASSLGNRGDYGYT
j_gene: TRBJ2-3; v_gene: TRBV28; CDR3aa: ASRLVNTQY
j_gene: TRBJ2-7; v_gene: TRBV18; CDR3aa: ASSFGGQGRSEQY
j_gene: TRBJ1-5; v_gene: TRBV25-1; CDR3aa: ASSGQGRNQPQH